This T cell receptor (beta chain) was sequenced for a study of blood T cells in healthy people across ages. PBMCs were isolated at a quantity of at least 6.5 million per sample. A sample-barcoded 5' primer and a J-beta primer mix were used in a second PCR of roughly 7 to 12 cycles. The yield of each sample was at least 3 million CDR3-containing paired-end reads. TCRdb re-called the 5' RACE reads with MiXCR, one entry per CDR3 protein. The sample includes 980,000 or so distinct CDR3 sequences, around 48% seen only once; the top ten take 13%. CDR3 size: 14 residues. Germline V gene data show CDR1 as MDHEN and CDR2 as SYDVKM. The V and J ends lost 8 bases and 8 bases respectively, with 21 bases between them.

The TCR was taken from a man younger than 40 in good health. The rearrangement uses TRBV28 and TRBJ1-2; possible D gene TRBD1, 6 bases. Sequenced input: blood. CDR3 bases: TGTGCCAGCTCCGGGACACCTATCATGGGGGGCTACACCTTC. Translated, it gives CASSGTPIMGGYTF.